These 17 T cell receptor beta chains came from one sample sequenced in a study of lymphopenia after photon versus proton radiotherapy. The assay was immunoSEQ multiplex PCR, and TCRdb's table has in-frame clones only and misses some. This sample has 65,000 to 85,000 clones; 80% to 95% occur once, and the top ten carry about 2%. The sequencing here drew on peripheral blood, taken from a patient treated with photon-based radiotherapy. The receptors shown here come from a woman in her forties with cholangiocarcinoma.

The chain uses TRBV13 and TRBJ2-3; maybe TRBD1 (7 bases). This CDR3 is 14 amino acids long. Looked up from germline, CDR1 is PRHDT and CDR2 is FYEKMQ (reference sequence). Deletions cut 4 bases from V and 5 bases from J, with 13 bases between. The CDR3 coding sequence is TGTGCCAGCAGCTGGGGACAGACTAGAGATACGCAGTATTTT. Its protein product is CASSWGQTRDTQYF. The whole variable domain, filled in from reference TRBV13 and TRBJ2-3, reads AAGVIQSPRHLIKEKRETATLKCYPIPRHDTVYWYQQGPGQDPQFLISFYEKMQSDKGSIPDRFSAQQFSDYHSELNMSSLELGDSALYFCASSWGQTRDTQYFGPGTRLTVL.

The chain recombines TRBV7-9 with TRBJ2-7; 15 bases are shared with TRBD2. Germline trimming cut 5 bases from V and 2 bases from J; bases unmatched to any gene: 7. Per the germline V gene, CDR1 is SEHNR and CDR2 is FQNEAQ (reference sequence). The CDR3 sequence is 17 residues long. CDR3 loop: CASSPGLAGGGAYEQYF. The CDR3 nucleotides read TGTGCCAGCAGCCCCGGACTAGCGGGAGGGGGGGCCTACGAGCAGTACTTC. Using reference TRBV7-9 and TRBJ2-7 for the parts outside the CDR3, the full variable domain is DTGVSQNPRHKITKRGQNVTFRCDPISEHNRLYWYRQTLGQGPEFLTYFQNEAQLEKSRLLSDRFSAERPKGSFSTLEIQRTEQGDSAMYLCASSPGLAGGGAYEQYFGPGTRLTVT.

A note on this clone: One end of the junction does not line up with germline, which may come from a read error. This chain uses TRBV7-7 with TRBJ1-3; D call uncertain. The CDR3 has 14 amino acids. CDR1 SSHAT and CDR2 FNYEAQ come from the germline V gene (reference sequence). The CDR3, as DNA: TGTGCTAGCAGCTTGGGAACACCTGGAAACACCATATATTTT. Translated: CASSLGTPGNTIYF.

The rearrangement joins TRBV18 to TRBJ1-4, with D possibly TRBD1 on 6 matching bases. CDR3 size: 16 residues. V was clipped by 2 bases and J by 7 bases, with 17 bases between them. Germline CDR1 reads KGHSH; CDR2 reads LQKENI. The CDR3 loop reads CASSPTSTGPREKLFF. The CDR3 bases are TGTGCCAGCTCACCAACCTCCACAGGGCCTCGTGAAAAACTGTTTTTT.

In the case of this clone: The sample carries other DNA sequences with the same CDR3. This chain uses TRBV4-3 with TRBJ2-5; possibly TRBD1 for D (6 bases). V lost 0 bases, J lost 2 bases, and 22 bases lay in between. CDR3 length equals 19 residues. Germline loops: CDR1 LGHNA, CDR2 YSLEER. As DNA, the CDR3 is TGCGCCAGCAGCCAAGATGTAGGACAGCTACTAACCTTTCAAGAGACCCAGTACTTC. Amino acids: CASSQDVGQLLTFQETQYF.

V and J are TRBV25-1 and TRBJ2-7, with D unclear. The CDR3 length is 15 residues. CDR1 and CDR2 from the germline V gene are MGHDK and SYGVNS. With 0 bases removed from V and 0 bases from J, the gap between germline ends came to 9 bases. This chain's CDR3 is CASSEYNAPSYEQYF. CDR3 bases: TGTGCCAGCAGTGAATACAACGCTCCCTCCTACGAGCAGTACTTC.

The CDR3 region has the DNA TGTGCCAGCAGCCTAGGGGGGCCCAGCTCCTACAATGAGCAGTTCTTC. Translation gives CASSLGGPSSYNEQFF. This sequence joins TRBV11-3 and TRBJ2-1; D may match TRBD1 or TRBD2 (6 bases each). CDR1 is SGHNT and CDR2 is YENEEA in the germline V gene. The V end lost 5 bases, the J end lost 0 bases, and 14 bases lay between the germline ends. This CDR3 has 16 amino acids.

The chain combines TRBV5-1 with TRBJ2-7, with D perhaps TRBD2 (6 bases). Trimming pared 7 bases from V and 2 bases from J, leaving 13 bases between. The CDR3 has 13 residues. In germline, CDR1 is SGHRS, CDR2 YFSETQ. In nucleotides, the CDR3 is TGCGCCAGCTCCGAGTGGAGGGCCTACGAGCAGTACTTC. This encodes CASSEWRAYEQYF. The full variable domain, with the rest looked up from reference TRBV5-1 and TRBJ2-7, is KAGVTQTPRYLIKTRGQQVTLSCSPISGHRSVSWYQQTPGQGLQFLFEYFSETQRNKGNFPGRFSGRQFSNSRSEMNVSTLELGDSALYLCASSEWRAYEQYFGPGTRLTVT.

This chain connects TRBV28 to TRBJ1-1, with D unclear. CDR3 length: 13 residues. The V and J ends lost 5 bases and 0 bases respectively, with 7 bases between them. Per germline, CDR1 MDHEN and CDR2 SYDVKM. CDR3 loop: CASSLTVNTEAFF. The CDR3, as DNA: TGTGCCAGCAGTCTGACCGTGAACACTGAAGCTTTCTTT.

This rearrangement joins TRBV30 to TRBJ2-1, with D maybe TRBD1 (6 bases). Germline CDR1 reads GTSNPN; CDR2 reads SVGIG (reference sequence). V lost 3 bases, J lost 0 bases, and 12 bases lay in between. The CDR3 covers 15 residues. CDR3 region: CAWRRQGISYNEQFF. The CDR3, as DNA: TGTGCCTGGAGGAGGCAGGGGATCTCCTACAATGAGCAGTTCTTC.

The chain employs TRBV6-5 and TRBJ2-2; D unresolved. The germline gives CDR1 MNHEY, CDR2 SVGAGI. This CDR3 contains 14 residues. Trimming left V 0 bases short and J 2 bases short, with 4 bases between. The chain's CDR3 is CASSYSLNTGELFF. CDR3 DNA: TGTGCCAGCAGTTACTCGCTCAACACCGGGGAGCTGTTTTTT.

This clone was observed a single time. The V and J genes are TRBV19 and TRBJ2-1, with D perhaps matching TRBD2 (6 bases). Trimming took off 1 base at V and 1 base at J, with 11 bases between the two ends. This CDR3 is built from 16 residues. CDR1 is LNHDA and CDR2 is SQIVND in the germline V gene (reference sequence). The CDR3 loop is CASSIVGGLSYNEQFF. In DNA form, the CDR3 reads TGTGCCAGTAGTATAGTGGGAGGTTTATCCTACAATGAGCAGTTCTTC.

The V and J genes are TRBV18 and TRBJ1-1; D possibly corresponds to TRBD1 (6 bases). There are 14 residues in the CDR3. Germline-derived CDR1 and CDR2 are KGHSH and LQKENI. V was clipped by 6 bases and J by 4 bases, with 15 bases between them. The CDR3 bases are TGTGCCAGCTCGCCCGGTGGGGGCCCCACTGAAGCTTTCTTT. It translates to CASSPGGGPTEAFF.

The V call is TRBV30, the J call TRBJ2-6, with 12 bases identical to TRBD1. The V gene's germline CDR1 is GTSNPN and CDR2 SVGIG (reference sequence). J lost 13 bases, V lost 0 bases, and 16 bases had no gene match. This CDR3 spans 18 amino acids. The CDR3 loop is CAWSVLGSTGQGARVLTF. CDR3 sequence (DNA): TGTGCCTGGAGTGTACTTGGTTCGACGGGACAGGGGGCCCGAGTCCTGACTTTC. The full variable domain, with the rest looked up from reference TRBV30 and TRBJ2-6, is SQTIHQWPATLVQPVGSPLSLECTVEGTSNPNLYWYRQAAGRGLQLLFYSVGIGQISSEVPQNLSASRPQDRQFILSSKKLLLSDSGFYLCAWSVLGSTGQGARVLTFGAGSRLTVL.

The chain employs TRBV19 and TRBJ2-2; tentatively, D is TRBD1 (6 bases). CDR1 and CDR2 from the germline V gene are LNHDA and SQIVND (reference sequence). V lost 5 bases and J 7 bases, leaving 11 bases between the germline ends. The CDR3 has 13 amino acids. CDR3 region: CASSPQQGGELFF. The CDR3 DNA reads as TGTGCCAGTAGTCCCCAACAGGGCGGGGAGCTGTTTTTT. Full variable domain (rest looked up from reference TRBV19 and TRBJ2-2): DGGITQSPKYLFRKEGQNVTLSCEQNLNHDAMYWYRQDPGQGLRLIYYSQIVNDFQKGDIAEGYSVSREKKESFPLTVTSAQKNPTAFYLCASSPQQGGELFFGEGSRLTVL.

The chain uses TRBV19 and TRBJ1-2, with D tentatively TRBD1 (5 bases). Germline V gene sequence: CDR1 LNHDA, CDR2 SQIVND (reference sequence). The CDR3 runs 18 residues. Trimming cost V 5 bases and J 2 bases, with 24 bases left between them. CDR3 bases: TGTGCCAGTAGTCCGTGGGGGGATCCCCAAGGACTCAACTATGGCTACACCTTC. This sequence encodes CASSPWGDPQGLNYGYTF.

DNA of the CDR3: TGTGCCAGCAGCGTAGAGGCCAACCGTAGGGGGGAGCTGTTTTTT. Residues: CASSVEANRRGELFF. The chain joins TRBV9 to TRBJ2-2; D is uncertain. The CDR3 length is 15 residues. Trimming removed 0 bases at V and 8 bases at J, with 14 bases between. The germline V gene has CDR1 SGDLS and CDR2 YYNGEE.